These 2 T cell receptor beta chains were sequenced from one sample in a study of cytomegalovirus exposure and HLA in healthy donors. In the PCR, 60 Vbeta and 13 Jbeta primers were used. The data were produced by immunoSEQ multiplex PCR, yet TCRdb's version contains in-frame clones alone and is incomplete. The sample lists around 94,000 clones; over 65% were seen once. Sequencing used PBMCs. These TCRs come from a young man in good health and CMV-seronegative.

This clone was counted only a few times. V gene TRBV6-1 combines with J gene TRBJ2-5; 12 nucleotides align to TRBD2. The CDR3 has 15 residues. Trimming at V came to 6 bases and at J to 1 base, leaving 3 bases not matched to a gene. Germline CDR1 reads MNHNS; CDR2 reads SASEGT. The DNA of the CDR3 is TGTGCCAGCAGGCTAGCGGGGGGGATCCAAGAGACCCAGTACTTC. This gives the protein CASRLAGGIQETQYF.

This clone was seen just once. This sample includes further DNA sequences coding for the same CDR3. The CDR3 region is CASSLVGAGETQYF. The CDR3 DNA follows: TGTGCCAGCAGCTTAGTAGGGGCCGGGGAGACCCAGTACTTC. This chain joins TRBV7-9 and TRBJ2-5, with TRBD1 as a possible D gene (5 bases). Trimming pared 1 base from V and 5 bases from J, leaving 11 bases between. CDR3 size: 14 residues. Germline values: CDR1 SEHNR, CDR2 FQNEAQ (reference sequence).